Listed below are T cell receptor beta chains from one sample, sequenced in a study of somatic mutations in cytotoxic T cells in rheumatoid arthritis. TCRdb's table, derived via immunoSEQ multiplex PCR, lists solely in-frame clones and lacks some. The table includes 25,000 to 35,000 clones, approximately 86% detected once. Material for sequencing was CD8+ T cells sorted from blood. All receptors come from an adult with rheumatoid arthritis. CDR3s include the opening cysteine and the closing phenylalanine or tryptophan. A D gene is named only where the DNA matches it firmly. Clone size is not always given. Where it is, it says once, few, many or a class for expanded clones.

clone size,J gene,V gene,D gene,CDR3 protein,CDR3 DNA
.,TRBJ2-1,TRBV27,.,CASSLWPSNEQFF,TGTGCCAGCAGTTTATGGCCTAGCAATGAGCAGTTCTTC
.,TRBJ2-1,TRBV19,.,CASSEGAAGEQFF,TGTGCCAGTAGCGAGGGGGCAGCGGGTGAGCAGTTCTTC
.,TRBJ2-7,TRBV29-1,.,CSVRETMYEQYF,TGCAGCGTACGGGAGACTATGTACGAGCAGTACTTC
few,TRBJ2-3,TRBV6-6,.,CASSYTTSSTDTQYF,TGTGCCAGCAGTTACACGACTAGTTCCACAGATACGCAGTATTTT
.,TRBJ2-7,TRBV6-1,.,CASWGLGDYEQYF,TGTGCCAGCTGGGGACTCGGAGACTACGAGCAGTACTTC
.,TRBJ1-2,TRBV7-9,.,CASSRPGTSDGYTF,TGTGCCAGCAGCCGTCCCGGGACTAGTGATGGCTACACCTTC
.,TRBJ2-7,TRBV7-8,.,CASSWRGGLPAEPPYEQYF,TGTGCCAGCAGCTGGCGTGGAGGACTCCCTGCCGAACCCCCCTACGAGCAGTACTTC
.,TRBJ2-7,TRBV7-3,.,CASSEKGGSLREQYF,TGTGCCAGCAGCGAAAAGGGTGGGTCGTTGAGGGAGCAGTACTTC
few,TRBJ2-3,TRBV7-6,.,CASSPPRSYTDTQYF,TGTGCCAGCAGTCCCCCACGGTCCTACACAGATACGCAGTATTTT
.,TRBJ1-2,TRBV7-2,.,CASSLLHLKTDGYTF,TGTGCCAGCAGCTTACTTCACCTAAAGACGGATGGCTACACCTTC
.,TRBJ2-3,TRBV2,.,CASSEYKVTDTQYF,TGTGCCAGCAGTGAATACAAGGTAACAGATACGCAGTATTTT
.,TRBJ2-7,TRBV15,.,CATSRDWNSYEQYF,TGTGCCACCAGCAGAGATTGGAATTCCTACGAGCAGTACTTC
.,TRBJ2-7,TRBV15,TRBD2,CATSSPGGGFEQYF,TGTGCCACCAGCAGTCCCGGCGGGGGGTTCGAGCAGTACTTC
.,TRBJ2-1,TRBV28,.,CASRNAGNEQFF,TGTGCCAGCAGGAACGCGGGTAATGAGCAGTTCTTC
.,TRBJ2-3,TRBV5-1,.,CASGPEDHNTDTQYF,TGCGCCAGCGGGCCGGAGGACCACAACACAGATACGCAGTATTTT
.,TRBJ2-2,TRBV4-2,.,CASSPYAEVNTGELFF,TGTGCCAGCAGCCCTTACGCCGAGGTGAACACCGGGGAGCTGTTTTTT
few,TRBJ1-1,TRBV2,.,CASSFSQNTEAFF,TGTGCCAGCAGTTTTTCTCAGAACACTGAAGCTTTCTTT
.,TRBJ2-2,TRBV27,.,CASSPLQSGELFF,TGTGCCAGCAGTCCCCTCCAATCCGGGGAGCTGTTTTTT
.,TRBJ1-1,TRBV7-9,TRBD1,CASSLPDRANTEAFF,TGTGCCAGCAGCTTACCGGACAGGGCCAACACTGAAGCTTTCTTT
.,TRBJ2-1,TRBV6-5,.,CASSLTSTDEQFF,TGTGCCAGCAGCCTAACTAGTACGGATGAGCAGTTCTTC
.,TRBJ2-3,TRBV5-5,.,CASSSPDTDTQYF,TGTGCCAGCAGCTCTCCGGACACAGATACGCAGTATTTT
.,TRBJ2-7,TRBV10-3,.,CAIRAGYEQYF,TGTGCCATCAGGGCAGGGTACGAGCAGTACTTC
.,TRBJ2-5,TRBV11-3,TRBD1,CASSSTGVGEETQYF,TGTGCCAGCAGCTCGACAGGGGTCGGGGAAGAGACCCAGTACTTC
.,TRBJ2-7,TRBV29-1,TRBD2,CSVGGVWAGDSYEQYF,TGCAGCGTTGGTGGGGTATGGGCGGGAGACTCGTACGAGCAGTACTTC
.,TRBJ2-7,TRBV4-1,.,CASSQVRVQGEQYF,TGCGCCAGCAGCCAAGTTCGGGTACAGGGCGAGCAGTACTTC
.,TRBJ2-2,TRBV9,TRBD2,CASSVGLAGSTGELFF,TGTGCCAGCAGCGTAGGGCTAGCGGGGAGCACCGGGGAGCTGTTTTTT
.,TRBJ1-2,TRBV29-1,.,CSVAPLDYGYTF,TGCAGCGTTGCCCCGTTGGACTATGGCTACACCTTC
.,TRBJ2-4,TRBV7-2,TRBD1,CASSLSGTVSKNIQYF,TGTGCCAGCAGCTTGTCCGGGACAGTCTCCAAAAACATTCAGTACTTC
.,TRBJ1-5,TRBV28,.,CASSLSTDSNQPQHF,TGTGCCAGCAGTTTGAGCACTGATAGCAATCAGCCCCAGCATTTT
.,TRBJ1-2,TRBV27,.,CASSFRSGEGYTF,TGTGCCAGCAGTTTCCGGTCGGGGGAAGGCTACACCTTC
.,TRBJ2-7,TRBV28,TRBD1,CASSLGQGVNEQYF,TGTGCCAGCAGCCTCGGACAGGGAGTGAACGAGCAGTACTTC
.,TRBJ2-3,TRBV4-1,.,CASSQGPRDNQDTQYF,TGCGCCAGCAGCCAAGGTCCCCGGGACAACCAAGATACGCAGTATTTT
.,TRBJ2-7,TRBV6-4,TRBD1,CASGRRTGSIHEQYF,TGTGCCAGCGGAAGAAGGACAGGGTCGATCCACGAGCAGTACTTC
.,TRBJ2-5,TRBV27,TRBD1,CASTTSGGLQETQYF,TGTGCCAGCACCACTTCAGGGGGTTTGCAGGAGACCCAGTACTTC
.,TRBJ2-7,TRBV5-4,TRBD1,CASSNRDSTYEQYF,TGTGCCAGCAGCAACCGGGACAGTACCTACGAGCAGTACTTC
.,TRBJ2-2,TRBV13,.,CASSANGGWTGELFF,TGTGCCAGCAGCGCGAACGGGGGCTGGACCGGGGAGCTGTTTTTT
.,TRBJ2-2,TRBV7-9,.,CASSPPSRAGELFF,TGTGCCAGCAGCCCCCCGTCAAGGGCCGGGGAGCTGTTTTTT
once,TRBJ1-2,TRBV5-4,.,CASTTPLKEDGYTF,TGTGCCAGCACCACTCCCCTTAAAGAGGATGGCTACACCTTC
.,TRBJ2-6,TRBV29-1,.,CSVELEVSGANVLTF,TGCAGCGTTGAACTCGAGGTCTCTGGGGCCAACGTCCTGACTTTC
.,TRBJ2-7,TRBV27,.,CASSPSGLHEQYF,TGTGCCAGCAGTCCGTCAGGGTTGCACGAGCAGTACTTC
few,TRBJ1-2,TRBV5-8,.,CASSLGADRLNYGYTF,TGTGCCAGCAGCTTGGGAGCAGATAGGCTAAACTATGGCTACACCTTC
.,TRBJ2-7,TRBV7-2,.,CASSLSPYEQYF,TGTGCCAGCAGCTTATCTCCCTACGAGCAGTACTTC
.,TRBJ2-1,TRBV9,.,CASSVEDSIYNEQFF,TGTGCCAGCAGCGTAGAGGACTCGATTTACAATGAGCAGTTCTTC